This passage covers 3 T cell receptor beta chains from one sample sequenced in a study of monozygotic twins with cystic fibrosis. TCRdb keeps only in-frame clones here, not all; method: immunoSEQ multiplex PCR. The table includes several thousand clones, around 96% detected once. Sequencing used blood. The receptors stem from a boy aged 2 to 10 with cystic fibrosis.

This chain links TRBV9 with TRBJ2-4; 7 nucleotides align to TRBD1. This CDR3 comprises 15 residues. Germline loops: CDR1 SGDLS, CDR2 YYNGEE. J gave up 1 base and V 4 bases, and 5 bases lay outside the gene matches. The CDR3 nucleotides read TGTGCCAGCAGCTTTTCGACAGGGGCCAAAAACATTCAGTACTTC. Amino acid sequence: CASSFSTGAKNIQYF.

The chain is built from TRBV29-1 and TRBJ1-1, with 12 bases fitting TRBD1. This CDR3 has 12 amino acids. The J segment lost 11 bases and the V segment lost 3 bases, leaving 4 bases of the junction unmatched. Germline-derived CDR1 and CDR2 are SQVTM and ANQGSEA. CDR3 sequence: CSVDGTGGDAFF. The CDR3 DNA is TGCAGCGTTGATGGGACAGGGGGCGATGCTTTCTTT.

This sequence joins TRBV4-1 and TRBJ2-3; D ambiguous. The length of the CDR3 is 13 residues. Germline CDR1 is MGHRA and CDR2 is YSYEKL. V gave up 1 base and J gave up 6 bases, with 8 bases separating them. CDR3 loop: CASSQGGMDTQYF. The CDR3 coding sequence is TGCGCCAGCAGCCAAGGTGGAATGGATACGCAGTATTTT.